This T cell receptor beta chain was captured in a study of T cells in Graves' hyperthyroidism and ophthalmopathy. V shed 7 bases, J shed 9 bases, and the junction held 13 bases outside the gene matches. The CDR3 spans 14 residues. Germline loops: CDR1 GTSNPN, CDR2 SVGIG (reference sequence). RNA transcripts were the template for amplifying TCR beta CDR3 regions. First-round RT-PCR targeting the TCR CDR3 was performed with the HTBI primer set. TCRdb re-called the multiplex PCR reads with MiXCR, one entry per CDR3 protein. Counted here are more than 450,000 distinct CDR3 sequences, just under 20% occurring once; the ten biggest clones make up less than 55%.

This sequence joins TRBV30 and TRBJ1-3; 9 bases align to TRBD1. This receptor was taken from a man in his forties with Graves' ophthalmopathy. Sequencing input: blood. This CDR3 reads CASGTGSSRGTIYF. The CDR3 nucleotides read TGTGCCTCGGGGACAGGGTCCTCCCGGGGCACCATATATTTT.